The 20 T cell receptor beta chains reported below all come from one sample, sequenced in a study of regulatory T cells in long-lasting Graves disease. Described time point: persistent/refractory GD, antithyroid drugs over 5 years with positive TRAb. Researchers made the TCR library from RNA that was extracted from PBMCs. Libraries of TCR beta came from iRepertoire HTBI primers plus Arm-PCR of CDR3 regions. One entry per CDR3 protein, called by TCRdb with MiXCR from the multiplex PCR reads. The sample gives 400,000 or so distinct CDR3 sequences, less than 25% of which show up once; roughly 28% is in the top ten. The sample in question was peripheral blood mononuclear cells (PBMCs), obtained when the disease was refractory, from a patient treated with antithyroid drugs. The receptors were sampled from a female donor with Graves disease.

The J gene is TRBJ2-1, the V gene TRBV20-1; D might be TRBD2 (5 bases). The germline V gene has CDR1 DFQATT and CDR2 SNEGSKA (reference sequence). This CDR3 region has 16 residues. V lost 5 bases, J lost 8 bases, and 25 bases lay in between. The CDR3 nucleotides are TGCAGTGCTCTTTACGGACGGGGTAATAATTTGTATGAGCAGTTCTTC. Its protein is CSALYGRGNNLYEQFF.

This clonotype has a handful of counts. V gene TRBV29-1 combines with J gene TRBJ1-2; 8 bases are shared with TRBD1. The CDR3 is 13 amino acids. V shed 5 bases and J 6 bases; nucleotides not matched to a gene: 8. CDR1 is SQVTM, CDR2 ANQGSEA, per germline. DNA of the CDR3: TGCAGCGTTCCTGGACAGGGAAGGGATGGCTACACCTTC. It is translated as CSVPGQGRDGYTF.

The gene calls are TRBV2 and TRBJ2-1, with TRBD2 identical over 9 bases. The germline V gene encodes CDR1 SNHLY and CDR2 FYNNEI. Losses at the gene ends were 2 bases for V and 5 bases for J; bases not matched to a gene: 13. The CDR3 has 18 residues. The CDR3 spells CASSERAGGGSGNNEQFF. In nucleotides, the CDR3 is TGTGCCAGCAGTGAAAGAGCGGGAGGAGGTTCTGGGAACAATGAGCAGTTCTTC.

The chain employs TRBV20-1 and TRBJ2-7; 7 bases line up with TRBD2. CDR1 and CDR2 (germline): DFQATT, SNEGSKA (reference sequence). V gave up 6 bases and J gave up 3 bases; unmatched junction bases: 14. CDR3 length equals 15 residues. CDR3 in amino acids: CSARAPRTSNYEQYF. The CDR3, as DNA: TGCAGTGCCCGTGCACCCCGGACTAGTAACTACGAGCAGTACTTC.

This clonotype was detected a few times. The chain recombines TRBV20-1 with TRBJ2-7, with 16 nucleotides matching TRBD2. This CDR3 has 21 residues. Trimming took 4 bases from V and 4 from J; bases not matched to a gene: 22. Germline V gene sequence: CDR1 DFQATT, CDR2 SNEGSKA (reference sequence). The CDR3 protein is CSATVVPGLAGGPIRNYEQYF. CDR3 in DNA: TGCAGTGCTACTGTAGTCCCGGGACTAGCGGGAGGGCCGATACGAAATTACGAGCAGTACTTC.

This clonotype was counted only a few times. This sequence joins TRBV20-1 and TRBJ1-6; tentatively, D is TRBD1 (5 bases). This CDR3 is built from 13 residues. Deletions cut 2 bases from V and 12 bases from J, with 14 bases between. CDR1 and CDR2 from the germline V gene are DFQATT and SNEGSKA (reference sequence). This CDR3 is CSARQGADQPLHF. CDR3 sequence (DNA): TGCAGTGCTAGACAGGGAGCCGATCAACCCCTCCACTTT.

This chain uses TRBV30 with TRBJ2-7; TRBD1 matches at 11 bases. CDR3 length: 14 amino acids. Unmatched junction bases numbered 6, after V lost 3 bases and J lost 5 bases. Germline V gene data show CDR1 as GTSNPN and CDR2 as SVGIG (reference sequence). The CDR3 sequence: CAWSRGQGADEQYF. As DNA, the CDR3 is TGTGCCTGGAGCCGAGGACAGGGGGCCGACGAGCAGTACTTC.

This clonotype was observed many times. This chain links TRBV11-2 with TRBJ2-5; 9 bases map to TRBD1. The CDR3 has 15 residues. Per germline, CDR1 SGHAT and CDR2 FQNNGV. The V and J ends lost 3 bases and 2 bases, in that order; junction bases with no gene match: 4. This CDR3 reads CASSLPGQGQETQYF. The CDR3 coding sequence is TGTGCCAGCAGCTTGCCGGGACAGGGTCAAGAGACCCAGTACTTC.

This clonotype was seen a few times. This chain links TRBV2 with TRBJ2-1, with D maybe TRBD1 (7 bases). CDR3 size: 13 residues. CDR1 is SNHLY and CDR2 is FYNNEI in the germline V gene. Between the trimmed V and J ends, which lost 7 bases and 6 bases, there was a span of 13 bases. Here the CDR3 reads CASIRGEGNEQFF. The CDR3 nucleotides are TGTGCCAGCATCAGGGGGGAAGGCAATGAGCAGTTCTTC.

The gene calls are TRBV19 and TRBJ1-5; D is ambiguous. V was cut by 5 bases and J by 2 bases, with 22 bases left in between. This CDR3 has 18 amino acids. CDR1 and CDR2 from the germline V gene are LNHDA and SQIVND (reference sequence). The CDR3 nucleotides are TGTGCCAGTAGTGGAGGCGGTCTTACAGCAGATGGCAATCAGCCCCAGCATTTT. Protein product: CASSGGGLTADGNQPQHF. The variable domain in full, with the rest retrieved from reference TRBV19 and TRBJ1-5, is DGGITQSPKYLFRKEGQNVTLSCEQNLNHDAMYWYRQDPGQGLRLIYYSQIVNDFQKGDIAEGYSVSREKKESFPLTVTSAQKNPTAFYLCASSGGGLTADGNQPQHFGDGTRLSIL.

This clonotype has a handful of counts. The chain has TRBV2 and TRBJ1-2; D unresolved. The germline V and J ends were trimmed by 2 bases and 4 bases, with 11 bases remaining between them. The CDR3 loop spans 14 amino acids. Germline CDR1 reads SNHLY; CDR2 reads FYNNEI. The DNA of the CDR3 is TGTGCCAGCAGTGAAAGGCGGGGTGGCTATGGCTACACCTTC. It yields the protein CASSERRGGYGYTF.

This clonotype was found many times. The rearrangement links TRBV2 to TRBJ1-4, with 7 bases fitting TRBD1. V dropped 5 bases and J dropped 5; count of bases not matched to a gene: 5. This CDR3 contains 14 residues. Per the germline V gene, CDR1 is SNHLY and CDR2 is FYNNEI. The CDR3 bases are TGTGCCAGCAGTCGACAGGGCCTAAATGAAAAACTGTTTTTT. It codes for CASSRQGLNEKLFF. Based on the CDR3 plus reference TRBV2 and TRBJ1-4, the full variable domain is EPEVTQTPSHQVTQMGQEVILRCVPISNHLYFYWYRQILGQKVEFLVSFYNNEISEKSEIFDDQFSVERPDGSNFTLKIRSTKLEDSAMYFCASSRQGLNEKLFFGSGTQLSVL.

The V gene is TRBV28, the J gene TRBJ1-2, with TRBD1 matching over 12 bases. The CDR3 consists of 17 residues. V lost 3 bases, J lost 4 bases, and 9 bases stayed unmatched. CDR1 and CDR2 from the germline V gene are MDHEN and SYDVKM. The CDR3 loop is CASSLTVGTGGGYGYTF. As DNA, the CDR3 is TGTGCCAGCAGTTTGACTGTAGGGACAGGGGGCGGCTATGGCTACACCTTC.

This clonotype was observed many times. The V and J genes are TRBV27 and TRBJ1-6; TRBD1 matches at 10 bases. The CDR3 has 19 residues. Trimming at V came to 3 bases and at J to 8 bases, leaving 16 bases not matched to a gene. CDR1 is MNHEY, CDR2 SMNVEV, per germline (reference sequence). The CDR3 sequence is CASSFRLGTGAGSHSPLHF. In DNA, the CDR3 is TGTGCCAGCAGTTTCCGTTTAGGGACAGGGGCCGGTTCGCATTCACCCCTCCACTTT.

The chain combines TRBV29-1 with TRBJ2-5; 7 bases agree with TRBD1. J lost 2 bases, V lost 5 bases, and 17 bases had no gene match. Per germline, CDR1 SQVTM and CDR2 ANQGSEA. The length of the CDR3 is 17 residues. The CDR3 DNA is TGCAGCGTTCATACGTACGGGACAGTTCCCTTACAAGAGACCCAGTACTTC. Translated: CSVHTYGTVPLQETQYF.

The chain joins TRBV29-1 to TRBJ1-2; possibly TRBD1 for D (6 bases). This CDR3 comprises 11 residues. Per the germline V gene, CDR1 is SQVTM and CDR2 is ANQGSEA. V lost 5 bases, J lost 6 bases, and 10 bases lay in between. CDR3 bases: TGCAGCGTTCGGGACAATAATGGCTACACCTTC. Amino acids: CSVRDNNGYTF.

CDR3 sequence: CASSPPGANYGYTF. Here the CDR3 DNA reads TGTGCCAGTAGTCCCCCTGGAGCTAACTATGGCTACACCTTC. This chain connects TRBV19 to TRBJ1-2; D ambiguous. CDR3 size: 14 residues. Deletions cut 5 bases from V and 0 bases from J, with 10 bases between. Germline CDR1 reads LNHDA; CDR2 reads SQIVND (reference sequence).

The rearrangement joins TRBV19 to TRBJ1-5; D unclear. Deletions cut 0 bases from V and 4 bases from J, with 4 bases between. The CDR3 extends over 13 amino acids. Per germline, CDR1 LNHDA and CDR2 SQIVND (reference sequence). CDR3 bases: TGTGCCAGTAGTATAGAGGGGAATCAGCCCCAGCATTTT. This gives the protein CASSIEGNQPQHF.

The genes are TRBV6-9 and TRBJ2-4; D not certain. The V end was cut by 3 bases, the J end by 13 bases, with 13 bases between. Germline CDR1 reads MNHGY; CDR2 reads SVAAGI. This CDR3 is built from 12 residues. The chain's CDR3 is CASSYGTDLQYF. The CDR3 nucleotides read TGTGCCAGCAGTTACGGAACAGATTTGCAGTACTTC.

J is TRBJ1-4 and V is TRBV7-9; 7 positions agree with TRBD1. CDR1 is SEHNR, CDR2 FQNEAQ, per germline (reference sequence). The CDR3 consists of 13 residues. Unmatched junction bases numbered 7, after V lost 5 bases and J lost 10 bases. The CDR3 sequence: CASSLMGQRKLFF. For the CDR3, the DNA is TGTGCCAGCAGCCTCATGGGACAGAGAAAACTGTTTTTT.